This TCR beta chain appears in the sequencing data of a study of glioma-infiltrating T cells. The length of the CDR3 is 13 residues. Germline CDR1 SGHTA, CDR2 FQGNSA. The ends were cut back, 5 bases at V and 1 base at J, with 5 bases in the middle. Amplification of TCR alpha and beta CDR3 regions from RNA used iRepertoire nested multiplex PCR. MiXCR was run by TCRdb on the multiplex PCR reads, yielding one entry per CDR3 protein. The table lists tens of thousands of distinct CDR3 sequences, about 37% of them singletons. The sample holds many counts of this clonotype. Sequences were obtained from glioma tissue, nonneoplastic brain tissue, or PBMCs (not recorded which). The TCR originated in a human donor with low-grade glioma or glioblastoma, undergoing nonglioma brain surgery, or in good health (not recorded which). The chain uses TRBV7-2 and TRBJ2-2; no clear D. The CDR3 sequence is CASSQLNTGELFF. The CDR3 DNA sequence: TGTGCCAGCAGCCAACTGAACACCGGGGAGCTGTTTTTT.